The clone carrying this T cell receptor beta chain was picked up one time. Its antigen is still unknown. This entry comes from a study of T cell responses to AZD1222 COVID-19 vaccine. Notes on the study in general: Nearly half of the spike-specific TCRs reportedly recognize variant regions that carry no mutations. At baseline, just five to seven AZD1222 recipients tested seropositive. Clonal diversity may have been underestimated, and the donors were mostly white British, with more females than males. Only after the peak T cell response were repertoires sampled.

Trimming took off 9 bases at V and 5 bases at J, with 16 bases between the two ends. Germline V CDR1 and CDR2: SNHLY, FYNNEI. The CDR3 has 13 amino acids. Repertoires were generated with immunoSEQ multiplex PCR, while TCRdb's copy carries only in-frame clones and drops some. The table lists about 99,000 clones, around 89% of them singletons. The sample in question was peripheral blood, obtained on day 0 of AZD1222 vaccination. The source of this sequence is an adult in good health. The V call is TRBV2, the J call TRBJ1-2; possible D gene TRBD1, 5 bases. The CDR3 reads CASYDSYQYGYTF. The CDR3 DNA reads as TGTGCCAGTTACGACAGTTATCAGTATGGCTACACCTTC. The full variable domain, with the rest looked up from reference TRBV2 and TRBJ1-2, is EPEVTQTPSHQVTQMGQEVILRCVPISNHLYFYWYRQILGQKVEFLVSFYNNEISEKSEIFDDQFSVERPDGSNFTLKIRSTKLEDSAMYFCASYDSYQYGYTFGSGTRLTVV.